The 10 T cell receptor beta chains below all came from one sample that was sequenced in a study of human T cells and chemical hapten exposure. Time point reported: patch test 2, 6 weeks after DPC sensitization. Treatment indicated: therapeutic diphenylcyclopropenone sensitization with weekly scalp DPC. TCRdb called the RACE reads again in MiXCR, with one record for every CDR3 protein. The sample shows 330,000 or so distinct CDR3 sequences, roughly 6.3% of them seen only once. The starting material was whole blood, obtained in connection with sensitization to the hapten diphenylcyclopropenone (DPC). The receptors derive from a woman between 18 and 30 years old with alopecia areata. Some clones in this sample may be carry-over from other donors' samples.

This clonotype has ten or more counts. This sequence joins TRBV6-1 and TRBJ1-1, with D hard to call. The CDR3 totals 15 residues. CDR1 is MNHNS and CDR2 is SASEGT in the germline V gene. V was pared by 7 bases and J by 4 bases, with 19 bases between. The CDR3 spells CASNNVDYSATEAFF. The CDR3 region has the DNA TGTGCCAGCAATAATGTAGACTATTCGGCCACTGAAGCTTTCTTT.

This clonotype was observed many times. The chain recombines TRBV5-1 with TRBJ1-2; D perhaps matches TRBD1 (6 bases). The CDR3 totals 13 residues. CDR1 and CDR2 from the germline V gene are SGHRS and YFSETQ. V lost 2 bases to trimming and J lost 6 bases, with 11 bases between them. The CDR3, as DNA: TGCGCCAGCAGCTTCGAGGGGGTCGATGGCTACACCTTC. This gives the protein CASSFEGVDGYTF.

The chain uses TRBV10-3 and TRBJ1-5; 8 nucleotides agree with TRBD1. The junction had 3 bases not matched to a gene; V was cut back by 3 bases and J by 5 bases. The V gene's germline CDR1 is ENHRY and CDR2 SYGVKD. This CDR3 spans 14 amino acids. The DNA of the CDR3 is TGTGCCATCAGTGACTCAGGGGGCGATCAGCCCCAGCATTTT. This codes for CAISDSGGDQPQHF.

The chain combines TRBV7-9 with TRBJ2-2; 14 bases match TRBD2. Germline V lookup: CDR1 SEHNR, CDR2 FQNEAQ (reference sequence). CDR3 length: 16 amino acids. V lost 5 bases to trimming and J lost 6 bases; unmatched junction nucleotides: 5. CDR3 bases: TGTGCCAGCAGCCAGCGGACTAGCGGGGGGTCCGGGGAGCTGTTTTTT. This gives the protein CASSQRTSGGSGELFF.

This clonotype has a handful of counts. This sequence joins TRBV13 and TRBJ2-6; D is unresolved. This CDR3 spans 18 amino acids. The ends were cut back, 2 bases at V and 2 bases at J, with 16 bases in the middle. Germline V lookup: CDR1 PRHDT, CDR2 FYEKMQ (reference sequence). The CDR3 nucleotides read TGTGCCAGCAGCTTATGGCCGGAAATGGTGCCTGGGGCCAACGTCCTGACTTTC. Translation gives CASSLWPEMVPGANVLTF. The whole variable domain, filled in from reference TRBV13 and TRBJ2-6, reads AAGVIQSPRHLIKEKRETATLKCYPIPRHDTVYWYQQGPGQDPQFLISFYEKMQSDKGSIPDRFSAQQFSDYHSELNMSSLELGDSALYFCASSLWPEMVPGANVLTFGAGSRLTVL.

This clonotype was picked up a small number of times. The chain has TRBV5-5 and TRBJ2-1, with D hard to call. Trimming took off 2 bases at V and 6 bases at J, with 15 bases between the two ends. Germline loops: CDR1 SGHKS, CDR2 YYEKEE (reference sequence). There are 15 residues in the CDR3. CDR3 sequence: CASSFWSSPLNEQFF. As DNA, the CDR3 is TGTGCCAGCAGCTTTTGGAGTTCCCCCCTCAATGAGCAGTTCTTC.

This clonotype appeared a few times. CDR3: CASSLPGPSGNEKLFF. The CDR3 nucleotides are TGTGCCAGCAGCTTGCCGGGGCCCAGCGGAAATGAAAAACTGTTTTTT. V gene TRBV7-9 combines with J gene TRBJ1-4, with D possibly TRBD1 on 5 matching bases. Germline CDR1 and CDR2: SEHNR and FQNEAQ (reference sequence). This CDR3 region has 16 residues. Deletions cut 3 bases from V and 5 bases from J, with 16 bases between.

The V gene is TRBV7-9, the J gene TRBJ2-7, with D possibly being TRBD1 or TRBD2 (7 bases each). Germline V gives CDR1 SEHNR, CDR2 FQNEAQ (reference sequence). The CDR3 runs to 14 residues. V was pared by 7 bases and J by 6 bases, with 19 bases between. The CDR3 reads CASTLSGTAREQYF. The CDR3 DNA reads TGTGCCAGCACCTTGAGCGGGACAGCCCGCGAGCAGTACTTC.

This clonotype was seen repeatedly, ten times or more. The chain couples TRBV7-9 to TRBJ2-3, with 8 bases aligning to TRBD2. CDR1 is SEHNR and CDR2 is FQNEAQ in the germline V gene (reference sequence). The CDR3 covers 17 residues. Trimming took 3 bases from V and 0 from J; bases not matched to a gene: 8. The CDR3 DNA reads as TGTGCCAGCAGCTTCGGGACTAGAGCGTCTAGCACAGATACGCAGTATTTT. Translating it yields CASSFGTRASSTDTQYF.

In this sample, this clonotype turned up a few times. The chain carries TRBV28 and TRBJ2-7; TRBD1 matches 9 bases. The germline V gene encodes CDR1 MDHEN and CDR2 SYDVKM. The ends lost 6 bases at V and 5 bases at J; junction bases unmatched: 8. The CDR3 has 14 residues. The CDR3 DNA reads TGTGCCAGCAGCCTAAGGACAGGGGCCAACGAGCAGTACTTC. This gives the protein CASSLRTGANEQYF.